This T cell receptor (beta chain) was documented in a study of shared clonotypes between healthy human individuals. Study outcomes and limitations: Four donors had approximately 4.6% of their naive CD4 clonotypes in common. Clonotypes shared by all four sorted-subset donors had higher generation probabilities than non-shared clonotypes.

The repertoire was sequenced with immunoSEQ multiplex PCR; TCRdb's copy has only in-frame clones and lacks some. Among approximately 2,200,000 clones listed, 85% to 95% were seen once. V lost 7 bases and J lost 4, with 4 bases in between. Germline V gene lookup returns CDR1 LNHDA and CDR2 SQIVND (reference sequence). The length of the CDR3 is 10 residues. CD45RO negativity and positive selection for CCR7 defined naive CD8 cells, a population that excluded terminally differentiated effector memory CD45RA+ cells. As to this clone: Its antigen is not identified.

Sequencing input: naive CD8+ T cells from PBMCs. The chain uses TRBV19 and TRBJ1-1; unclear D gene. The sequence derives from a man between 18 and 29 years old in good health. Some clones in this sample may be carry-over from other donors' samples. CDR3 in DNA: TGTGCCAGTAAGAGCACTGAAGCTTTCTTT. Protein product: CASKSTEAFF.